These 9 T cell receptor beta chains originate from one sample sequenced in a study of radiotherapy plus CTLA-4 blockade in lung cancer. Here immunoSEQ multiplex PCR was the method, and the copy in TCRdb shows in-frame clones only, minus some. The data hold around 82,000 clones, with around 80% observed a single time. Source: peripheral blood, taken from a patient treated with radiotherapy plus ipilimumab. The origin of the receptors is a human donor with non-small cell lung cancer who had stable disease on radiotherapy plus ipilimumab.

The rearrangement joins TRBV7-8 to TRBJ1-1, with D maybe TRBD1 (5 bases). Germline V lookup: CDR1 SGHVS, CDR2 FQNEAQ. V was shortened by 2 bases and J by 6 bases, with 10 bases between the two germline ends. The CDR3 has 13 residues. The CDR3 region is CASSLPPGAEAFF. CDR3 in DNA: TGTGCCAGCAGCTTACCCCCGGGGGCTGAAGCTTTCTTT.

The chain employs TRBV7-9 and TRBJ1-4, with 8 bases lining up with TRBD1. This CDR3 is built from 15 residues. V shed 0 bases, J shed 6 bases, and the junction held 3 bases outside the gene matches. CDR1 and CDR2 from the germline V gene are SEHNR and FQNEAQ (reference sequence). The CDR3 coding sequence is TGTGCCAGCAGCTTAGCGACAGGGGAGGATGAAAAACTGTTTTTT. Its protein product is CASSLATGEDEKLFF. Supplemented by reference TRBV7-9 and TRBJ1-4, the full variable domain reads DTGVSQNPRHKITKRGQNVTFRCDPISEHNRLYWYRQTLGQGPEFLTYFQNEAQLEKSRLLSDRFSAERPKGSFSTLEIQRTEQGDSAMYLCASSLATGEDEKLFFGSGTQLSVL.

The rearrangement uses TRBV29-1 and TRBJ1-1; maybe TRBD1 (5 bases). Looked up from germline, CDR1 is SQVTM and CDR2 is ANQGSEA. CDR3 length: 12 amino acids. V was trimmed by 4 bases and J by 11 bases, leaving 17 bases between them. The CDR3 reads CSVVAGSKEAFF. The DNA for the CDR3 is TGCAGCGTTGTGGCAGGGTCCAAGGAGGCTTTCTTT.

The chain has TRBV18 and TRBJ2-3; D remains unclear. This CDR3 comprises 15 residues. Germline CDR1 reads KGHSH; CDR2 reads LQKENI. V was shortened by 3 bases and J by 6 bases, with 16 bases between the two germline ends. The CDR3 loop is CASSPELGSQDTQYF. CDR3 DNA sequence: TGTGCCAGCTCACCCGAGTTAGGTAGTCAGGATACGCAGTATTTT.

V usage is TRBV27 and J usage is TRBJ2-1; TRBD2 matches 7 bases. Germline CDR1 reads MNHEY; CDR2 reads SMNVEV (reference sequence). The ends lost 8 bases at V and 9 bases at J; junction bases unmatched: 4. The CDR3 totals 11 residues. The CDR3 DNA reads TGTGCCAGCGGACTAGTGGTTGAGCAGTTCTTC. Translation: CASGLVVEQFF.

The genes are TRBV18 and TRBJ2-4, with 10 positions matching TRBD2. The CDR3 totals 16 residues. In germline, CDR1 is KGHSH, CDR2 LQKENI. The ends lost 6 bases at V and 8 bases at J; junction bases unmatched: 13. CDR3 protein: CASSPGTSVLGDIQYF. CDR3 DNA: TGTGCCAGCTCCCCCGGGACTAGCGTCCTAGGGGACATTCAGTACTTC.

This clone appeared a few times. This rearrangement joins TRBV6-4 to TRBJ1-4; 7 nucleotides agree with TRBD1. The J segment lost 13 bases and the V segment lost 3 bases, leaving 14 bases of the junction unmatched. Germline V gene data show CDR1 as MRHNA and CDR2 as SNTAGT. CDR3 length equals 15 residues. CDR3 bases: TGTGCCAGCAGTGAACAACCCGGGACAGCGTGCCGACTGTTTTTT. Translated: CASSEQPGTACRLFF.

The count of this clone is one. This sequence joins TRBV10-2 and TRBJ2-1; 8 nucleotides align to TRBD1. CDR1 and CDR2 (germline): WSHSY, SAAADI. CDR3 length: 14 residues. The ends lost 7 bases at V and 4 bases at J; junction bases unmatched: 6. For the CDR3, the DNA is TGCGCCAGCAACGGACAGGGTGTATACAATGAGCAGTTCTTC. Translation gives CASNGQGVYNEQFF.

CDR3 region: CSVRQGSYEQYF. CDR3 coding DNA: TGCAGCGTTCGGCAGGGGAGCTACGAGCAGTACTTC. This chain links TRBV29-1 with TRBJ2-7, with D possibly being TRBD1 (6 bases). Per germline, CDR1 SQVTM and CDR2 ANQGSEA. V lost 5 bases, J lost 3 bases, and 11 bases lay in between. This CDR3 spans 12 amino acids.